This TCR beta chain was identified in a study of T cell responses to AZD1222 COVID-19 vaccine. As for the study in general: Pooling was applied to second doses at about 4 or about 12 weeks.

The data were produced by immunoSEQ multiplex PCR, yet TCRdb's version contains in-frame clones alone and is incomplete. Of 150,000 to 200,000 clones in the sample, approximately 95% were seen once. Germline V gene sequence: CDR1 SGDLS, CDR2 YYNGEE. V lost 4 bases and J 4 bases, leaving 20 bases between the germline ends. The length of the CDR3 is 16 residues. This TCR was recovered from an adult in good health. This chain connects TRBV9 to TRBJ1-2, with D uncertain. Sample: peripheral blood, taken on day 0 of AZD1222 vaccination. The CDR3 bases are TGTGCCAGCAGCCAATCGGCGCAGGTCCCTCTCTATGGCTACACCTTC. It encodes CASSQSAQVPLYGYTF.